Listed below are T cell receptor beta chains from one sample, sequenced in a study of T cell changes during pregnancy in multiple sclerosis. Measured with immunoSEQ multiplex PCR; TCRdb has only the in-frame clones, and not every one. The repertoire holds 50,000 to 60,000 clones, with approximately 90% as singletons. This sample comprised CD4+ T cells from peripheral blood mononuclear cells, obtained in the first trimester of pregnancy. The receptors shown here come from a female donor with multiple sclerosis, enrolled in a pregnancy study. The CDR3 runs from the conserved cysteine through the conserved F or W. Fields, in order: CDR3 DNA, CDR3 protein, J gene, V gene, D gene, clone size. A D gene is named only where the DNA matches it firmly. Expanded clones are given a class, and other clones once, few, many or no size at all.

CDR3 DNA: TGTGCCAGCAGTGTCTCAGGGGGCGCGGATGGCTACACCTTC
CDR3 protein: CASSVSGGADGYTF
J gene: TRBJ1-2
V gene: TRBV6-4
D gene: TRBD1
clone size: .

CDR3 DNA: TGCAGCGTTGAACCGGGGACAGGGGGATTAGGGGATGGCTACACCTTC
CDR3 protein: CSVEPGTGGLGDGYTF
J gene: TRBJ1-2
V gene: TRBV29-1
D gene: TRBD1
clone size: once

CDR3 DNA: TGTGCCAGTAGTAGACTCCGGGACAGGGGGGGCGAGACCCAGTACTTC
CDR3 protein: CASSRLRDRGGETQYF
J gene: TRBJ2-5
V gene: TRBV19
D gene: TRBD1
clone size: .

CDR3 DNA: TGTGCCTGGAGTGCCCCATCCTACGAGCAGTACTTC
CDR3 protein: CAWSAPSYEQYF
J gene: TRBJ2-7
V gene: TRBV30
D gene: .
clone size: .

CDR3 DNA: TGTGCCAGCAGCTTAGTAGGCAGCGCCAGCTCTGGAAACACCATATATTTT
CDR3 protein: CASSLVGSASSGNTIYF
J gene: TRBJ1-3
V gene: TRBV7-2
D gene: .
clone size: .

CDR3 DNA: TGTGCCAGTAGTATTGCAGGGGCGTTGGCGATCCAAGAGACCCAGTACTTC
CDR3 protein: CASSIAGALAIQETQYF
J gene: TRBJ2-5
V gene: TRBV19
D gene: .
clone size: .

CDR3 DNA: TGTGCCAGCAGCCCCCTGAACTCCCAAGAGACCCAGTACTTC
CDR3 protein: CASSPLNSQETQYF
J gene: TRBJ2-5
V gene: TRBV7-3
D gene: .
clone size: .

CDR3 DNA: TGTGCCAGCAGCGGGGCCTATGGCTACACCTTC
CDR3 protein: CASSGAYGYTF
J gene: TRBJ1-2
V gene: TRBV5-5
D gene: .
clone size: once

CDR3 DNA: TGTGCCAGCAGCGTAGTGGGTAGCGGGGGGTCCGGGGATACGCAGTATTTT
CDR3 protein: CASSVVGSGGSGDTQYF
J gene: TRBJ2-3
V gene: TRBV9
D gene: TRBD2
clone size: .

CDR3 DNA: TGCGCCAGCAGCCAAGACGTGGGGGCCACCCGCGGTGAGCAGTTCTTC
CDR3 protein: CASSQDVGATRGEQFF
J gene: TRBJ2-1
V gene: TRBV4-1
D gene: .
clone size: .

CDR3 DNA: TGTGCCAGCAGCTTCTCCGACAGGGAAAGGGTTGGGAGGCAGTATTTT
CDR3 protein: CASSFSDRERVGRQYF
J gene: TRBJ2-3
V gene: TRBV11-3
D gene: TRBD1
clone size: once

CDR3 DNA: TGTGCCAGCAGTGATGCCCACAGGGGGAGGGCTGAAGCTTTCTTT
CDR3 protein: CASSDAHRGRAEAFF
J gene: TRBJ1-1
V gene: TRBV2
D gene: TRBD1
clone size: .

CDR3 DNA: TGTGCCAGCAGTTATAATGGGGAGGCCTACGAGCAGTACTTC
CDR3 protein: CASSYNGEAYEQYF
J gene: TRBJ2-7
V gene: TRBV6-6
D gene: .
clone size: .

CDR3 DNA: TGTGCCAGCAAGGTCAGGGCCGGCTATGGCTACACCTTC
CDR3 protein: CASKVRAGYGYTF
J gene: TRBJ1-2
V gene: TRBV6-4
D gene: .
clone size: .

CDR3 DNA: TGCGCCAGCAGAAGATGGGACAGTTTGAACACTGAAGCTTTCTTT
CDR3 protein: CASRRWDSLNTEAFF
J gene: TRBJ1-1
V gene: TRBV10-2
D gene: TRBD1
clone size: .

CDR3 DNA: TGCGCCAGCAGCCTCGAGCGGCAGACGAACACTGAAGCTTTCTTT
CDR3 protein: CASSLERQTNTEAFF
J gene: TRBJ1-1
V gene: TRBV4-3
D gene: .
clone size: .

CDR3 DNA: TGTGCCAGCAGCAAAACTAGCGGGGCTTATACAGATACGCAGTATTTT
CDR3 protein: CASSKTSGAYTDTQYF
J gene: TRBJ2-3
V gene: TRBV25-1
D gene: TRBD2
clone size: .

CDR3 DNA: TGTGCCAGCAGTGAGGGACAGGAAGAAAGGGAGACCCAGTACTTC
CDR3 protein: CASSEGQEERETQYF
J gene: TRBJ2-5
V gene: TRBV2
D gene: TRBD1
clone size: .

CDR3 DNA: TGTGCCAGCAGCTTAGTCAGGGTACAGGAGACCCAGTACTTC
CDR3 protein: CASSLVRVQETQYF
J gene: TRBJ2-5
V gene: TRBV7-2
D gene: .
clone size: .

CDR3 DNA: TGTGCCAGCAGCTTGCAGAGGATGGCGAACACTGAAGCTTTCTTT
CDR3 protein: CASSLQRMANTEAFF
J gene: TRBJ1-1
V gene: TRBV5-5
D gene: .
clone size: once